The 8 T cell receptor beta chains below all came from one sample that was sequenced in a study of OX40 agonist ivuxolimab in advanced cancers. Receptor amplification or capture employed the immunoSEQ multiplex PCR assay. The clones in this table, taken by TCRdb from immuneACCESS, are in-frame only. Not every clone is retained; where verified, under half of the shortfall comes from an unresolved V gene, and the cause of the rest is unknown. Counted in this sample were roughly 86,000 clones; approximately 90% of them appeared once. The ten most abundant clones make up 0.55% to 0.7% of the sample. The material was CD4+ or CD8+ T cells sorted from blood, obtained in a trial of the OX40 agonist ivuxolimab. All receptors derive from an adult with an advanced solid tumor such as melanoma, head and neck, liver or kidney cancer.

CDR3 nucleotide sequence: TGTGCCAGCAGCTTAGAACTAGCGGGGGATACGCAGTATTTT. Protein product: CASSLELAGDTQYF. V and J are TRBV11-1 and TRBJ2-3; 10 bases agree with TRBD2. This CDR3 contains 14 residues. V trimming: 1 base; J trimming: 6 bases; junction bases outside the gene matches: 1. CDR1 and CDR2 from the germline V gene are SGHAT and FQDESV (reference sequence).

The gene calls are TRBV6-6 and TRBJ2-7; the D gene is possibly TRBD2 (6 bases). Germline CDR1 and CDR2: MNHNY and SVGAGI (reference sequence). Trimming shortened V by 0 bases and J by 5 bases, and 11 bases separated the two germline ends. The CDR3 runs 14 residues. The CDR3 nucleotides are TGTGCCAGCAGTTACTCACGGGAGTACGACGAGCAGTACTTC. This translates into CASSYSREYDEQYF.

The chain couples TRBV28 to TRBJ2-1; the D is unclear. CDR1 and CDR2 (germline): MDHEN, SYDVKM. Trimming shortened V by 3 bases and J by 8 bases, and 5 bases separated the two germline ends. This CDR3 has 11 residues. The CDR3 spells CASSLSDEQFF. For the CDR3, the DNA is TGTGCCAGCAGTTTGTCCGATGAGCAGTTCTTC.

The V call is TRBV19, the J call TRBJ1-4, with 9 bases that match TRBD1. From germline, CDR1 is LNHDA and CDR2 SQIVND (reference sequence). The CDR3 runs to 17 residues. J gave up 4 bases and V 5 bases, and 11 bases lay outside the gene matches. CDR3 nucleotides: TGTGCCAGTAGTCTCGTCCCGGGACAGGGATTTAATGAAAAACTGTTTTTT. The encoded protein is CASSLVPGQGFNEKLFF.

The chain recombines TRBV14 with TRBJ2-7; D unresolved. The CDR3 is made up of 13 amino acids. Germline V gene data show CDR1 as SGHDN and CDR2 as FVKESK. Trimming left V 3 bases short and J 0 bases short, with 6 bases between. DNA of the CDR3: TGTGCCAGCAGCCAGCGGCCCTCCTACGAGCAGTACTTC. Translated, it gives CASSQRPSYEQYF.

The chain recombines TRBV10-1 with TRBJ1-5, with D possibly matching TRBD1 (5 bases). V was cut by 1 base and J by 2 bases, with 6 bases left in between. Germline assignment: CDR1 WNHNN and CDR2 SYGVQD (reference sequence). CDR3 length: 14 amino acids. CDR3 DNA: TGCGCCAGCAGTGAGTTGGGGCGCAATCAGCCCCAGCATTTT. It is translated as CASSELGRNQPQHF.

V usage is TRBV7-3 and J usage is TRBJ2-2; TRBD2 matches 14 bases. The CDR3 runs 19 residues. Unmatched junction bases numbered 9, after V lost 5 bases and J lost 1 base. The germline CDR1 and CDR2 sequences are SGHTA and FQGTGA. CDR3: CASSPHHGLAGGNTGELFF. The DNA for the CDR3 is TGTGCCAGCAGCCCTCACCATGGACTAGCGGGAGGGAACACCGGGGAGCTGTTTTTT.

This clone has only one observation. The chain carries TRBV19 and TRBJ1-5; D is perhaps TRBD1 (5 bases). V lost 1 base and J lost 3, with 10 bases in between. This CDR3 is built from 15 residues. The germline V gene has CDR1 LNHDA and CDR2 SQIVND (reference sequence). CDR3 sequence (DNA): TGTGCCAGTAGTATAGCAGGGATTGCCAATCAGCCCCAGCATTTT. Translated, it gives CASSIAGIANQPQHF.